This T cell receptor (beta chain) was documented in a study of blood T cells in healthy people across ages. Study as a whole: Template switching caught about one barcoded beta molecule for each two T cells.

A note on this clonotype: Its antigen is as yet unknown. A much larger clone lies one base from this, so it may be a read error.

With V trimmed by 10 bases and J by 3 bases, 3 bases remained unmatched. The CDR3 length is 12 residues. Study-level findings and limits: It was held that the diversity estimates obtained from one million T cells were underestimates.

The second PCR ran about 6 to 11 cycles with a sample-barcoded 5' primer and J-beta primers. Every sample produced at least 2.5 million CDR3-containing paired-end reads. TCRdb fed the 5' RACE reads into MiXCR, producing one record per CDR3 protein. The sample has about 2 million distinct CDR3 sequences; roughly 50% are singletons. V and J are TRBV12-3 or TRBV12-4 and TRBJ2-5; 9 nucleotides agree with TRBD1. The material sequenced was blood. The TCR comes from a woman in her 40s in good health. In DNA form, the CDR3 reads TGTGCCAACAGGACAGGGGAAGAGACCCAGTACTTC. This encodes CANRTGEETQYF.